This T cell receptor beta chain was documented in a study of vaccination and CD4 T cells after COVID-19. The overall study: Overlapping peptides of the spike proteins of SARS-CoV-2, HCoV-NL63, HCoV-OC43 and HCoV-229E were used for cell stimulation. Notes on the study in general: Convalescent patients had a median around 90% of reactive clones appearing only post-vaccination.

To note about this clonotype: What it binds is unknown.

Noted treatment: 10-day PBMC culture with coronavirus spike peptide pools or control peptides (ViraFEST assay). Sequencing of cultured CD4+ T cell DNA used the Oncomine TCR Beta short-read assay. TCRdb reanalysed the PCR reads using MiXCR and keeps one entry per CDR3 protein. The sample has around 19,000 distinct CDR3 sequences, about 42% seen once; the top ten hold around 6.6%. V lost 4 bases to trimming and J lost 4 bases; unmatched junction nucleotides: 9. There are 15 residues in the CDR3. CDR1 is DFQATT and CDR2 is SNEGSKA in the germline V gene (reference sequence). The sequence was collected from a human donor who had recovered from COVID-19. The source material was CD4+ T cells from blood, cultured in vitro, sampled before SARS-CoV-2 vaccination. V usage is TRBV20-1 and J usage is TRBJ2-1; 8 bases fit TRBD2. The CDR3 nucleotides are TGCAGTGCTATTCCGGGACTAGGGCCATACAATGAGCAGTTCTTC. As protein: CSAIPGLGPYNEQFF.